The sequence of this T cell receptor beta chain was determined in a study of Graves' ophthalmopathy and Graves' hyperthyroidism. Study results and limitations: In predicting ophthalmopathy progression, the model reached 65% to 71% sensitivity and roughly 75% specificity. Blood shared most expanded thyroid clonotypes above 0.001 frequency. In separating ophthalmopathy from stable hyperthyroidism, a 13-signature model achieved nearly 90% sensitivity and about 80% specificity.

At least ten counts were recorded for this clonotype. Its antigen is not known. One end of the junction does not line up with germline, which may come from a read error. This CDR3 spans 16 amino acids. Germline assignment: CDR1 MGHDK and CDR2 SYGVNS. Amplified material comprised TCR beta CDR3 regions derived from RNA transcripts. HTBI primers were employed in first-round RT-PCR, then a second-round multiplex PCR followed. A single record per CDR3 protein comes from TCRdb applying MiXCR to the multiplex PCR reads. The sample holds 500,000 to 700,000 distinct CDR3 sequences, 39% seen once. The chain links TRBV25-1 to TRBJ1-4; 9 nucleotides match TRBD1. The sequence came from an adult man with Graves' hyperthyroidism. The specimen sequenced was peripheral blood or thyroid tissue (not recorded which). CDR3 DNA: TGTGCCAGCAGTGAATTGACAGGGGGAACTAATGTAAAACTGTTTTTT. Its protein product is CASSELTGGTNVKLFF.